What follows describes a single TCR beta chain. Its matching antigen is unknown. The sample originates from a study of PD-1 blockade in classical Hodgkin lymphoma. There are 16 residues in the CDR3. The V and J ends lost 3 bases and 4 bases, in that order; junction bases with no gene match: 9. Germline CDR1 SGHRS, CDR2 YFSETQ. Repertoires were generated with immunoSEQ multiplex PCR, while TCRdb's copy carries only in-frame clones and drops some. The sample shows under 95,000 clones, 80% to 95% of them seen only once. Following autologous stem cell transplantation, relapse occurred in every patient, and exposure to brentuximab vedotin varied. Whole-study findings and limits: Complete responders possessed baseline diversity comparable to newly diagnosed patients. Newly diagnosed patients were reported to exhibit reduced baseline TCR diversity relative to healthy donors.

This specimen was peripheral blood mononuclear cells (PBMCs), taken before the second cycle of nivolumab. The chain couples TRBV5-1 to TRBJ1-5; 8 bases align to TRBD1. This receptor was identified in a human donor with classical Hodgkin lymphoma. Here the CDR3 DNA reads TGCGCCAGCAGCTGGGGGGACAGGCCGGGGAATCAGCCCCAGCATTTT. As protein: CASSWGDRPGNQPQHF.